The entry that follows covers one T cell receptor beta chain sequence. This clone was detected only once. What antigen it recognizes has not been identified. The junction and the germline gene differ at one end; a read error may be behind it. The same CDR3 can be traced to other DNA sequences in this sample. The data are from a study of cytomegalovirus exposure and HLA in healthy donors (dated by TCRdb to between 2016 and 2019). Study-level background: According to an earlier analysis of 587 of the donors, some 170 million T cells yielded approximately 120 million unique TCR beta sequences and approximately 300 Gb of sequence data. In addition to the first cohort of around 670 subjects, a separate validation cohort of approximately 130 different subjects was used. About five DR-DQ haplotypes were treated as single units for association and clustering because of strong linkage in the cohort. All discovery cohort repertoires had been generated on a single sequencing platform. Donor age, sex, ethnicity and CMV serostatus were compiled alongside the repertoire data. A later genetic analysis took genome-wide SNP genotypes for about three fifths of the 666 donors and used that subset as a discovery cohort. The study profiled the T cell repertoires of 666 subjects by immunosequencing and related them to cytomegalovirus serostatus. To decide whether each TCR beta V gene segment behaved as functional or pseudogenic, an earlier analysis of some 600 of the donors relied on high-throughput TCR beta sequencing. On average, roughly 200,000 unique TCR beta nucleotide sequences were sequenced per donor among about 400 genotyped donors of the cohort, with about 17% of those sequences being non-productive. Approximately 300 gigabases of sequencing data and around 85 million unique TCR sequences made up an early release that covered about 640 HLA-typed donors. The number of typed donors differed by locus: roughly 620-640 for A, B, C, DRB1 and DQB1; approximately 530 for DQA1; some 610 for DPA1; and about 450 for DPB1. To predict cytomegalovirus infection status, the study combined high-throughput TCR immunosequencing, statistical association of individual TCRs with disease status, and machine learning. In a later analysis, previously published TCR beta repertoires from 550 to 700 donors were re-analyzed and high-resolution HLA genotyping was added so that TCR occurrence patterns could be studied. Of the 350 to 450 genotyped donors, approximately 81% were placed in the genetic ancestry cluster associated with self-reported Caucasian donors. HLA typing included class I and class II loci at four-digit resolution. Rather than using new phenotypic data, the later analysis identified candidate immune exposures from TCR beta sequences and from how often those sequences occurred across donors. The study was designed to test whether signatures of past pathogen exposure could be identified by cataloging public T cell receptors. The research as a whole found: Because some donors lacked HLA typing at each locus, the association tests relied only on the typed subset. Most CMV-associated TCR beta chains appeared to be HLA-restricted in a later analysis, and the HLA associations seemed to be driven largely by CMV exposure. Linkage disequilibrium might explain the correlated functional status among segregating V segments, but an unknown experimental factor could not be ruled out. In a later genetic analysis, a missense DCLRE1C variant was associated with V-gene and J-gene trimming of TCR beta chains, and the association was replicated in an independent cohort. Cytomegalovirus status was reported to be diagnosed by the classifier with high specificity and sensitivity in both the original and validation cohorts. A cluster of highly shared sequence variants was judged likely to be a technical artifact of the sequencing pipeline. At a false discovery rate of 0.05, a later analysis linked 16,951 TCR beta sequences to specific HLA alleles. When HLA alleles, especially DR and DQ, strongly co-occurred, attributing TCR associations to individual alleles was difficult. Roughly uniform sequencing depth across donors was assumed in presence/absence analyses, although this assumption may not hold. Because counts were too low, seventeen rarely observed V segments, including chromosome 9 orphons, were left out of the earlier analysis of about 500 of the donors. According to a later analysis, TCR association rates differed among HLA loci, with DRB1 alleles showing the most associated TCRs and HLA-C alleles showing the fewest. In this cohort, only TCR beta chains were sequenced, and detectable features were limited by the absence of alpha or paired-chain data. Some IMGT-functional V segments, including TRBV6-2 and TRBV6-3, could not be told apart with the 87-base-pair reads, so those segments were excluded. A later analysis found that HLA-associated TCR beta chains were more clonally expanded and had lower generation probabilities than equally common non-associated chains. In vitro tests confirmed that a few of the cytomegalovirus-associated TCR beta chains recognize cytomegalovirus antigens. Across donors, most TCR sequences were observed very rarely, whereas some public TCRs were present in many individuals. A later genetic analysis reported fewer N-insertions in productive TCRs among donors in an Asian-associated ancestry cluster than the approximately 670-donor mean. In the study, 150 to 200 TCR beta chains were listed as associated with cytomegalovirus. The authors suggested that the approach could potentially be generalized to other disease states and immunological phenotypes. In an earlier analysis of about 600 of the donors, most TCR beta V segments appeared in productive rearrangements about 87% or about 30% of the time, broadly matching IMGT annotations. CMV serostatus was the only immune exposure information available for the cohort. A further reported finding was that TCR beta sequences accurately predicted the HLA-A and HLA-B alleles for most subjects in the first cohort. In a later analysis, several top co-occurrence clusters were reported to appear linked to parvovirus B19, influenza, CMV and Epstein-Barr virus.

Libraries were prepared through the immunoSEQ multiplex PCR assay. For the multiplex PCR, a mixture combining 60 forward primers for TCR Vbeta segments and 13 reverse primers for TCR Jbeta segments was used. Amplification of the CDR3 region of rearranged TCR beta genes was performed with a multiplex PCR assay on genomic DNA. The Illumina HiSeq System was used to sequence the amplified TCR beta libraries as 87-base-pair reads. On the study's bioinformatics: In a later analysis, 77 million or so unique TCR beta chains were counted across the roughly 700 repertoires, and roughly 10 million of these chains were shared by at least two donors. Raw reads were error-corrected and collapsed into unique sequences with a nearest-neighbor algorithm that merged closely related sequences to remove PCR and sequencing errors. CDR3 sequences were aligned to IMGT reference sequences to assign V, D and J gene segments. For a sequence to be retained, a match of at least six nucleotides to both a V gene segment and a J gene segment was required. A rearrangement was called productive if the CDR3 had no stop codons and remained in frame with V and J, and every other rearrangement was called non-productive. Following IMGT convention, CDR3 was defined as the stretch from the second conserved V-encoded cysteine up to the conserved J-encoded phenylalanine. The earlier analysis of 450 to 750 of the donors excluded any sequence lacking an unambiguous match to a single V gene segment. An earlier analysis of fewer than 750 of the donors classified V segments as functional when productive rearrangements were above 56.7% and as segregating when the standard deviation between donors was above 5%. A statistical classification framework was developed to diagnose cytomegalovirus status using the catalog of TCR beta chain sequences. In a later analysis, V and J genes were assigned by comparing TCR nucleotide sequences against IMGT/GENE-DB human TR gene sequences. In a later analysis, CDR3 sequences and most-parsimonious VDJ recombination scenarios were assigned using the TCRdist pipeline. A later analysis defined each TCR beta chain by its CDR3 amino acid sequence plus V-gene family, and excluded reads lacking a unique V-gene family. To address suspected cross-contamination and a sequencing artifact, a later analysis removed under 600 highly shared, low-generation-probability nucleotide sequences. For each public chain, a later analysis derived a clonal expansion index from normalized ranks of inferred template counts within each repertoire. In a later analysis, generation probabilities were computed with a VDJ recombination model fitted to out-of-frame rearrangements, and the resulting probabilities were checked against IGoR. In a later analysis, TCR-TCR, TCR-HLA and TCR-CMV co-occurrence was scored with hypergeometric tests, and a repertoire-size bias correction was applied to TCR pairs. A later analysis estimated false discovery rates by permuting HLA or CMV assignments 20 times. A later analysis grouped co-occurring TCRs with DBSCAN, adding TCRdist sequence similarity when clustering within HLA-allele-positive subsets. Repertoires with fewer than 30,000 or more than 120,000 public chains were left out of co-occurrence clustering, as were five repertoires with anomalous nucleotide sharing. The clones in this table, taken by TCRdb from immuneACCESS, are in-frame only. Not every clone is retained; where verified, under half of the shortfall comes from an unresolved V gene, and the cause of the rest is unknown. V and J calls and clone size are copied from that table; D and trimming were computed from the DNA. Within this sample are around 150,000 clones, with nearly 80% of them counted one time only. The top ten hold over 12% of the sample.

The CDR3, cysteine through phenylalanine, is 13 amino acids long. Just CDR3 DNA is preserved here, 39 bases in frame from base 1. The CDR1 and CDR2 encoded by the germline V gene are MDHEN and SYDVKM. The cohort was made up of 500 to 800 healthy bone marrow donors. All cohort members were sampled while nominally healthy, although unrecorded immune exposures were likely present. The donor tested CMV seropositive, placing the donor among the 250 to 300 seropositive members of the cohort. Every donor gave a peripheral blood sample, and the peripheral blood mononuclear cells from that sample were used for TCR beta sequencing. Genomic DNA extraction from the blood cell samples was performed with the Qiagen DNeasy Blood Extraction Kit.

Input material: PBMCs. The chain uses TRBV28 and TRBJ2-7; the D gene remains uncertain. This receptor was identified in a man aged 50 or older in good health and CMV-seropositive. The encoded CDR3 is CASSLLSRRGQYF. The DNA is TGTGCCAGCAGTTTATTATCCAGACGAGGTCAGTATTTC. With the rest looked up from the reference TRBV28 and TRBJ2-7 genes rather than sequenced, the full variable domain is DVKVTQSSRYLVKRTGEKVFLECVQDMDHENMFWYRQDPGLGLRLIYFSYDVKMKEKGDIPEGYSVSREKKERFSLILESASTNQTSMYLCASSLLSRRGQYFGPGTRLTVT.